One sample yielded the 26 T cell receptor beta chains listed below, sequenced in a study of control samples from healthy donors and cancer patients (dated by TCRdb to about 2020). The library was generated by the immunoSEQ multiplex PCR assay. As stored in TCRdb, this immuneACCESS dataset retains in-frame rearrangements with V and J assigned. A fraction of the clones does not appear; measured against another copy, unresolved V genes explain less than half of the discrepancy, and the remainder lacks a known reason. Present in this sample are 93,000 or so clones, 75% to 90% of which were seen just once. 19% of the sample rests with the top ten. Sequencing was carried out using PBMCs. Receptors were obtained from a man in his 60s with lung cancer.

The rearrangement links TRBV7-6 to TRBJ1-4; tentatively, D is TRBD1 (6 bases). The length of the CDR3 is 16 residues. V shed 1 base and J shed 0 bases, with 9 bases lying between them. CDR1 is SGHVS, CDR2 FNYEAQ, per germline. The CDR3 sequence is CASSLVQGSTNEKLFF. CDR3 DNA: TGTGCCAGCAGCTTAGTCCAGGGGTCAACTAATGAAAAACTGTTTTTT. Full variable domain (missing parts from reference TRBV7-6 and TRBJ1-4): GAGVSQSPRYKVTKRGQDVALRCDPISGHVSLYWYRQALGQGPEFLTYFNYEAQQDKSGLPNDRFSAERPEGSISTLTIQRTEQRDSAMYRCASSLVQGSTNEKLFFGSGTQLSVL.

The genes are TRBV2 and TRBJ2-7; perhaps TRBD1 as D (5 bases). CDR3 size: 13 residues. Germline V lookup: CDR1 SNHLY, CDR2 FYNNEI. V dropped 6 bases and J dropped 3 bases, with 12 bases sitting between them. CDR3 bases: TGTGCCAGCAGCCAAGACAGACTCTACGAGCAGTACGTC. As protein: CASSQDRLYEQYV.

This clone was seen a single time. DNA of the CDR3: TGTGCCAGCAGCCCCGGACACCTAACTAATGAAAAACTGTTTTTT. The encoded protein is CASSPGHLTNEKLFF. V usage is TRBV7-6 and J usage is TRBJ1-4; a weak D match, TRBD1 (5 bases). Trimming shortened V by 5 bases and J by 1 base, and 11 bases separated the two germline ends. The CDR3 runs 15 residues. Germline V gene sequence: CDR1 SGHVS, CDR2 FNYEAQ.

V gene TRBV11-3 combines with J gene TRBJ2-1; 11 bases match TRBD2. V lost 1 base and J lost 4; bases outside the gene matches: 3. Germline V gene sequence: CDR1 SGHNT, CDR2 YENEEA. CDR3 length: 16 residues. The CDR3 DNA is TGTGCCAGCAGCTTAGTCGGACTAGCGGGTTACAATGAGCAGTTCTTC. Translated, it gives CASSLVGLAGYNEQFF.

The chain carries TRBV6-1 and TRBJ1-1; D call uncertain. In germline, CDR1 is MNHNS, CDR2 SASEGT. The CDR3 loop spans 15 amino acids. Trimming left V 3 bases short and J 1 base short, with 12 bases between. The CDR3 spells CASSDRGKQNTEAFF. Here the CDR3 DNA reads TGTGCCAGCAGTGATCGGGGAAAGCAGAACACTGAAGCTTTCTTT.

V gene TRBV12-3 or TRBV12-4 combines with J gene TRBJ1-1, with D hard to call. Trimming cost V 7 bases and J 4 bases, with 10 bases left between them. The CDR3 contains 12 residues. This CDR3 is CASTPHRTEAFF. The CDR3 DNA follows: TGTGCCAGCACCCCTCATCGCACTGAAGCTTTCTTT.

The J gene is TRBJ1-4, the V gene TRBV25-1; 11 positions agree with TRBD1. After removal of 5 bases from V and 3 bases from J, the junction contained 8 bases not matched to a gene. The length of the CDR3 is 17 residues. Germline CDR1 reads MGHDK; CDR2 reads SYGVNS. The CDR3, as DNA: TGTGCCAGCAGTCCCGGGACAGGGGGGATAGCTAATGAAAAACTGTTTTTT. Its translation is CASSPGTGGIANEKLFF.

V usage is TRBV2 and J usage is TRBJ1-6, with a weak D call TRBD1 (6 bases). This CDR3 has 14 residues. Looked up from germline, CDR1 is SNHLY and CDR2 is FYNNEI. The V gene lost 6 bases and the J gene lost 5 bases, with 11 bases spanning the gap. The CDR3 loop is CASRSQGDNSPLHF. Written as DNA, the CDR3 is TGTGCCAGCAGGTCACAGGGAGATAATTCACCCCTCCACTTT.

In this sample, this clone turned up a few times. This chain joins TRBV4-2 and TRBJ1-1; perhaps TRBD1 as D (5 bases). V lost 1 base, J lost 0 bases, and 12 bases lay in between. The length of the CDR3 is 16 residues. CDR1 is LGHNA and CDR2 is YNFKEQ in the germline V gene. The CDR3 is CASSQVRGLMNTEAFF. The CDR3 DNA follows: TGTGCCAGCAGCCAAGTAAGGGGACTAATGAACACTGAAGCTTTCTTT.

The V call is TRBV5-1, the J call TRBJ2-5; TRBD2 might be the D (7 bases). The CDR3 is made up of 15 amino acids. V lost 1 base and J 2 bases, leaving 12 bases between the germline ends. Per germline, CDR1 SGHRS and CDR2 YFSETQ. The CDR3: CASSLTGGRQETQYF. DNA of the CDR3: TGCGCCAGCAGCTTGACGGGGGGCAGGCAAGAGACCCAGTACTTC.

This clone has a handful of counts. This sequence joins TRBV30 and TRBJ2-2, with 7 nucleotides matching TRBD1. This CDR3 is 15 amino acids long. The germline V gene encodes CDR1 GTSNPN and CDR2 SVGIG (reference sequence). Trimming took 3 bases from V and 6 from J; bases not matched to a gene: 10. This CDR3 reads CAWSPDRVGSGELFF. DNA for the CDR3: TGTGCCTGGAGCCCCGACAGGGTCGGATCCGGGGAGCTGTTTTTT.

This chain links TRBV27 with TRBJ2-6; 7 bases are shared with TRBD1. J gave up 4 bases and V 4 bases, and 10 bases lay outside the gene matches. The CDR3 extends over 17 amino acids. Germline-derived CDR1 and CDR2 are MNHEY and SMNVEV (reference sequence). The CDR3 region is CASSSAHRGTGANVLTF. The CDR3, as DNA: TGTGCCAGCAGTTCCGCCCACAGGGGAACCGGGGCCAACGTCCTGACTTTC.

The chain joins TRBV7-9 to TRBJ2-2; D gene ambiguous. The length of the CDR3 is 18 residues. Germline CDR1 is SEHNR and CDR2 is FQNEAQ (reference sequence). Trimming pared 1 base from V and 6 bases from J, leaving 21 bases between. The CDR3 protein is CASSLGSAGSIHAGELFF. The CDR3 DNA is TGTGCCAGCAGCTTAGGTTCGGCAGGCTCCATTCATGCCGGGGAGCTGTTTTTT. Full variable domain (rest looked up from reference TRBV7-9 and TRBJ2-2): DTGVSQNPRHKITKRGQNVTFRCDPISEHNRLYWYRQTLGQGPEFLTYFQNEAQLEKSRLLSDRFSAERPKGSFSTLEIQRTEQGDSAMYLCASSLGSAGSIHAGELFFGEGSRLTVL.

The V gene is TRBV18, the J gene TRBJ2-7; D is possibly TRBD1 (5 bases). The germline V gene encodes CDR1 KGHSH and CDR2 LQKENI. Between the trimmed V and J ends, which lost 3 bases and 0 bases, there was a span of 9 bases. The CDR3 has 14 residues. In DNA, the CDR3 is TGTGCCAGCTCACCCGGGCAGGGCTCCTACGAGCAGTACGTC. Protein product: CASSPGQGSYEQYV.

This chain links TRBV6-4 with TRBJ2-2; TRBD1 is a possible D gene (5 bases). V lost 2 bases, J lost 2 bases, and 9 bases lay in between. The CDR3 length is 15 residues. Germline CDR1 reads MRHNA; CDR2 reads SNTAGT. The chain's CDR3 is CASSDGRANTGELFF. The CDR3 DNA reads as TGTGCCAGCAGTGACGGCAGGGCTAACACCGGGGAGCTGTTTTTT.

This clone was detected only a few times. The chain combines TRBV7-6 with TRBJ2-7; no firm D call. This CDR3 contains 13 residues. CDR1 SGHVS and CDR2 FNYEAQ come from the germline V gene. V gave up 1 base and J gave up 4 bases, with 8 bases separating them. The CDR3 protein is CASSLGPSYEQYF. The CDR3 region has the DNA TGTGCCAGCAGCTTAGGACCATCATACGAGCAGTACTTC.

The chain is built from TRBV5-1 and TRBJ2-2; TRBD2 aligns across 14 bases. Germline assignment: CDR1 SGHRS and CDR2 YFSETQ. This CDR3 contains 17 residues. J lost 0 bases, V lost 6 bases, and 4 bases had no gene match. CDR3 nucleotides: TGCGCCAGCACTCTGACTAGCGGGGGGGCGAACACCGGGGAGCTGTTTTTT. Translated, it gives CASTLTSGGANTGELFF.

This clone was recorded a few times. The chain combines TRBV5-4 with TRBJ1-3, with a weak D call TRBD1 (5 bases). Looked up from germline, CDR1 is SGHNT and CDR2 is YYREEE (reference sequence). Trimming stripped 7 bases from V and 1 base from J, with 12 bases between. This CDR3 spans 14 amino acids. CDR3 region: CASGPPGSGNTIYF. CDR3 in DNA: TGTGCCAGCGGACCCCCAGGGTCTGGAAACACCATATATTTT.

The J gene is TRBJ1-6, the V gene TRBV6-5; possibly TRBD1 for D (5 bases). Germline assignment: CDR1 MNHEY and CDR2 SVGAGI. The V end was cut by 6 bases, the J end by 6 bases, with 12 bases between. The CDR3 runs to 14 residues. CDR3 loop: CASRPGAINSPLHF. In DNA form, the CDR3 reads TGTGCCAGCAGACCCGGGGCCATTAATTCACCCCTCCACTTT.

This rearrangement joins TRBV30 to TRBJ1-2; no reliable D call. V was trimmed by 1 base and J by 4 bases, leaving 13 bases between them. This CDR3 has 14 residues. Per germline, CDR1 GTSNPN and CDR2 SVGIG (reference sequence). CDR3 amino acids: CAWSGPLQIYGYTF. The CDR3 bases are TGTGCCTGGAGTGGCCCTCTTCAAATCTATGGCTACACCTTC.

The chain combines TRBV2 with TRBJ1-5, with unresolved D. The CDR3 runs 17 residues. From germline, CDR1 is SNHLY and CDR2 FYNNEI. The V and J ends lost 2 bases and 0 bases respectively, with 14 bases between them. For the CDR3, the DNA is TGTGCCAGCAGTGAATTTGTTGGGCCCTATAGCAATCAGCCCCAGCATTTT. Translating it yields CASSEFVGPYSNQPQHF.

The CDR3, as DNA: TGCAGCGTTGTTCGGAGTGCGGCGCTCACAGATACGCAGTATTTT. It translates to CSVVRSAALTDTQYF. This sequence joins TRBV29-1 and TRBJ2-3; D gene unclear. The germline V gene encodes CDR1 SQVTM and CDR2 ANQGSEA. The CDR3 runs to 15 residues. Between the trimmed V and J ends, which lost 4 bases and 2 bases, there was a span of 16 bases.

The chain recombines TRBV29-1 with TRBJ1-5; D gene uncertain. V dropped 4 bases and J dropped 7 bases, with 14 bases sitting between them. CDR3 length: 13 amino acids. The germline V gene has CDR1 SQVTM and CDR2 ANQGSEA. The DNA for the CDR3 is TGCAGCGTTGCGACGCATAGAGAACAGCCCCAGCATTTT. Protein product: CSVATHREQPQHF.

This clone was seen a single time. CDR3 coding DNA: TGTGCCAGCAGTTACAGGGACCAAGGGGACGCAGATACGCAGTATTTT. It translates to CASSYRDQGDADTQYF. The chain has TRBV6-5 and TRBJ2-3; possibly TRBD1 or TRBD2 for D (5 bases each). Germline values: CDR1 MNHEY, CDR2 SVGAGI. V lost 2 bases and J 4 bases, leaving 16 bases between the germline ends. CDR3 length: 16 amino acids.

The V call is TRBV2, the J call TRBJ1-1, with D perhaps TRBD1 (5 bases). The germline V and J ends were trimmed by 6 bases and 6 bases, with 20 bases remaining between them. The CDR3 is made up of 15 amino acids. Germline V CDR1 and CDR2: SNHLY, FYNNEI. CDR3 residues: CASRQPGRGYAEAFF. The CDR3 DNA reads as TGTGCCAGCAGGCAGCCGGGACGGGGATATGCTGAAGCTTTCTTT. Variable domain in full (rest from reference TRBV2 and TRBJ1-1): EPEVTQTPSHQVTQMGQEVILRCVPISNHLYFYWYRQILGQKVEFLVSFYNNEISEKSEIFDDQFSVERPDGSNFTLKIRSTKLEDSAMYFCASRQPGRGYAEAFFGQGTRLTVV.

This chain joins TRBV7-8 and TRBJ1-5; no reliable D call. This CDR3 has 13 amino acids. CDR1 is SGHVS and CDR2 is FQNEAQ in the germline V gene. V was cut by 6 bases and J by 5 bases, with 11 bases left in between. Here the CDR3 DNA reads TGTGCCAGCAGTGTCGCCAACTATCAGCCCCAGCATTTT. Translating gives CASSVANYQPQHF.